These T cell receptor beta chains were read from a single sample in a study of cytomegalovirus exposure and HLA in healthy donors. Assay: immunoSEQ multiplex PCR; the TCRdb copy retains only in-frame clones and omits some. The sample has more than 100,000 clones; around 66% are singletons. The sequenced material came from PBMCs. These receptors were obtained from a woman between 40 and 55 years old in good health and CMV-seropositive. Both conserved end residues are part of each CDR3. Fields, in order: V gene, D gene, J gene, clone size, CDR3 protein, CDR3 DNA. The D gene is left open where the match is weak. A row's size may be missing; if present it is once, few, many or a size class.

>TRBV14|-|TRBJ1-1|-
CASSRITGMNTEAFF
TGTGCCAGCAGCCGGATTACAGGGATGAACACTGAAGCTTTCTTT
>TRBV5-5|-|TRBJ1-2|few
CASGGDGGYTF
TGTGCCAGTGGAGGGGACGGTGGCTACACCTTC
>TRBV4-1|-|TRBJ2-7|few
CASSPQAESSYEQYF
TGTGCCAGCAGCCCTCAAGCGGAAAGCTCCTACGAGCAGTACTTC
>TRBV7-8|-|TRBJ2-1|-
CASSLDLATPGQFF
TGTGCCAGCAGCTTAGACCTAGCGACCCCCGGGCAGTTCTTC
>TRBV6-5|TRBD1|TRBJ1-4|-
CASGDRESEKLFF
TGTGCCAGCGGCGACAGGGAGAGCGAAAAACTGTTTTTT
>TRBV29-1|TRBD1|TRBJ2-2|-
CSVLGQVNTGELFF
TGCAGCGTCCTGGGACAGGTTAACACCGGGGAGCTGTTTTTT
>TRBV27|-|TRBJ1-3|-
CASSPLGGYGNTIYF
TGTGCCAGCAGTCCCCTGGGAGGATATGGGAACACCATATATTTT
>TRBV29-1|-|TRBJ2-7|-
CSVTTLFEQYF
TGCAGCGTTACGACACTGTTCGAGCAGTACTTC
>TRBV13|TRBD2|TRBJ2-3|-
CASSLNPLAMGDTQYF
TGTGCCAGCAGCCTAAACCCACTAGCGATGGGAGATACGCAGTATTTT
>TRBV6-1|-|TRBJ1-6|few
CASSEDGSSYNSPLHF
TGTGCCAGCAGTGAAGACGGGAGCTCCTATAATTCACCCCTCCACTTT
>TRBV19|-|TRBJ2-5|-
CASSQALQETQYF
TGTGCCAGTAGTCAAGCGCTCCAAGAGACCCAGTACTTC
>TRBV5-6|TRBD2|TRBJ2-5|-
CASSLRGGAGETQYF
TGTGCCAGCAGCTTACGCGGGGGGGCCGGAGAGACCCAGTACTTC
>TRBV5-1|TRBD1|TRBJ1-1|-
CASSPDREVAFF
TGCGCCAGCAGCCCAGACAGGGAGGTAGCTTTCTTT
>TRBV2|-|TRBJ2-1|-
CASDYPGHLRDEQFF
TGTGCCAGCGATTATCCGGGCCACCTGCGGGATGAGCAGTTCTTC
>TRBV6-5|-|TRBJ2-7|-
CASSILPRQEQYF
TGTGCCAGCAGCATCCTCCCCAGGCAGGAGCAGTACTTC
>TRBV7-2|-|TRBJ2-1|few
CASSLAVRVFRSYNEQFF
TGTGCCAGCAGCTTAGCGGTCAGGGTTTTCCGCTCCTACAATGAGCAGTTCTTC
>TRBV2|TRBD2|TRBJ2-1|-
CASSAASGHPNEQFF
TGTGCCAGCAGTGCGGCTAGCGGACATCCCAATGAGCAGTTCTTC
>TRBV7-6|TRBD1|TRBJ1-1|-
CASSRDPGTGQGVGRTEAFF
TGTGCCAGCAGTCGAGATCCAGGGACAGGGCAGGGTGTCGGTCGCACTGAAGCTTTCTTT
>TRBV27|TRBD1|TRBJ1-5|-
CASSRQGGQPQHF
TGTGCCAGCAGCAGACAGGGAGGTCAGCCCCAGCATTTT
>TRBV28|-|TRBJ1-1|-
CASSSQSLSRTEAFF
TGTGCCAGCAGTTCTCAATCGCTGAGCAGGACTGAAGCTTTCTTT
>TRBV5-6|-|TRBJ1-2|few
CASTSQGRYGYTF
TGTGCCAGCACCTCACAGGGACGGTATGGCTACACCTTC
>TRBV6-1|TRBD1|TRBJ1-2|-
CASSEGDSIYGYTF
TGTGCCAGCAGTGAAGGGGACAGCATCTATGGCTACACCTTC
>TRBV2|TRBD2|TRBJ2-3|-
CASSEGPRREVQDTQYF
TGTGCCAGCAGTGAAGGCCCTAGACGGGAGGTTCAAGATACGCAGTATTTT
>TRBV15|-|TRBJ2-1|-
CATSPQQSGRDNEQFF
TGTGCCACCAGCCCCCAGCAGAGTGGGCGGGACAATGAGCAGTTCTTC
>TRBV27|TRBD1|TRBJ2-2|-
CASSSGQGWSGELFF
TGTGCCAGCAGTTCCGGACAGGGCTGGAGCGGGGAGCTGTTTTTT
>TRBV5-8|TRBD1|TRBJ2-3|-
CASSRDRGTDTQYF
TGTGCCAGCAGCCGGGACAGGGGGACAGATACGCAGTATTTT
>TRBV27|-|TRBJ2-1|-
CASSLLDEQFF
TGTGCCAGCAGCCTACTAGACGAGCAGTTCTTC
>TRBV7-8|TRBD2|TRBJ2-5|few
CASSLGRRLAGEGETQYF
TGTGCCAGCAGCTTAGGTCGCCGCCTAGCGGGGGAGGGGGAGACCCAGTACTTC
>TRBV7-2|TRBD1|TRBJ1-1|once
CASSLVQGGYTEAFF
TGTGCCAGCAGCTTAGTACAGGGGGGGTACACTGAAGCTTTCTTT
>TRBV28|-|TRBJ1-5|-
CASIDRRNQPQHF
TGTGCCAGCATTGACAGGCGAAATCAGCCCCAGCATTTT
>TRBV5-1|TRBD1|TRBJ2-3|-
CASSSRVLGQGASDTQYF
TGCGCCAGCAGCTCCCGAGTGTTGGGACAGGGGGCTTCAGATACGCAGTATTTT
>TRBV19|TRBD1|TRBJ1-5|once
CASSRGTGLSNQPQHF
TGTGCCAGTAGTAGAGGGACAGGGCTGTCGAATCAGCCCCAGCATTTT
>TRBV7-6|-|TRBJ2-7|-
CASSLERGRNEQYF
TGTGCCAGCAGCTTAGAACGGGGGAGGAACGAGCAGTACTTC
>TRBV5-1|-|TRBJ1-1|-
CASSGGAQNTEAFF
TGCGCCAGCAGCGGTGGGGCCCAGAACACTGAAGCTTTCTTT
>TRBV15|-|TRBJ1-4|-
CATSRDYTATNEKLFF
TGTGCCACCAGCAGAGATTACACCGCAACTAATGAAAAACTGTTTTTT
>TRBV5-1|TRBD1|TRBJ2-3|-
CASSLPGQGVLITDTQYF
TGCGCCAGCAGCCTCCCGGGACAGGGGGTACTAATCACAGATACGCAGTATTTT
>TRBV27|TRBD2|TRBJ2-7|-
CASSLSGSVQYF
TGTGCCAGCAGTTTAAGCGGGAGCGTGCAGTACTTC
>TRBV15|-|TRBJ2-2|-
CASTQSNTGELFF
TGTGCCTCCACGCAGTCGAACACCGGGGAGCTGTTTTTT
>TRBV19|-|TRBJ2-1|-
CASSIRLPGYNEQFF
TGTGCCAGTAGTATTCGACTCCCTGGTTACAATGAGCAGTTCTTC
>TRBV6-1|-|TRBJ1-4|-
CASSERGGAYGNEKLFF
TGTGCCAGCAGTGAAAGGGGTGGGGCGTACGGTAATGAAAAACTGTTTTTT
>TRBV7-8|-|TRBJ2-7|-
CASSFRHGGYEQYF
TGTGCCAGCAGCTTCCGACACGGGGGCTACGAGCAGTACTTC
>TRBV2|-|TRBJ2-7|-
CASRDPGTTYEQYF
TGTGCCAGCAGAGACCCCGGGACAACCTACGAGCAGTACTTC
>TRBV5-6|-|TRBJ2-5|-
CASSREETQYF
TGTGCCAGCAGCCGGGAGGAGACCCAGTACTTC